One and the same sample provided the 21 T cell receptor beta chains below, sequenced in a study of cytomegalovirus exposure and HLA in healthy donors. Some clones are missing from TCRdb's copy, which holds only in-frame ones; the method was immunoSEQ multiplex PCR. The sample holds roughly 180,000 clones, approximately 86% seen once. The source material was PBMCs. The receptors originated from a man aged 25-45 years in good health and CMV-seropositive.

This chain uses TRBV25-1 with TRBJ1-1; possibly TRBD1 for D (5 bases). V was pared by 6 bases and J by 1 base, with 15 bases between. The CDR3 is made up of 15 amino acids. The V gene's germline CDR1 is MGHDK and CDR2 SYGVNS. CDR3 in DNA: TGTGCCAGCAGGGAGGCGGGACCTCGGAACACTGAAGCTTTCTTT. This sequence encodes CASREAGPRNTEAFF.

CDR3 loop: CSVHGQGYEQYF. The DNA for the CDR3 is TGCAGCGTCCACGGACAGGGCTACGAGCAGTACTTC. The rearrangement joins TRBV29-1 to TRBJ2-7; TRBD1 aligns across 8 bases. The CDR3 sequence is 12 residues long. Germline CDR1 reads SQVTM; CDR2 reads ANQGSEA. J lost 3 bases, V lost 6 bases, and 4 bases had no gene match.

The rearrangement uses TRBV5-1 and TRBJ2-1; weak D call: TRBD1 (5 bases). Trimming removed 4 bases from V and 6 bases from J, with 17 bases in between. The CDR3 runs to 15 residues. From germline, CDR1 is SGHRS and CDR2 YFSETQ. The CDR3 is CASSQTPQGSNEQFF. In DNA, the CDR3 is TGCGCCAGCAGCCAAACCCCTCAGGGATCCAATGAGCAGTTCTTC. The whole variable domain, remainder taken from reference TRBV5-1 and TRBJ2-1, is KAGVTQTPRYLIKTRGQQVTLSCSPISGHRSVSWYQQTPGQGLQFLFEYFSETQRNKGNFPGRFSGRQFSNSRSEMNVSTLELGDSALYLCASSQTPQGSNEQFFGPGTRLTVL.

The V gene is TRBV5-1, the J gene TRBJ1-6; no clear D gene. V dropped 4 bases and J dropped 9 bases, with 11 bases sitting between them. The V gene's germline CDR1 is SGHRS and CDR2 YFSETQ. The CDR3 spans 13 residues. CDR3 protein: CASSRDLSSPLHF. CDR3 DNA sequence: TGCGCCAGCAGCCGGGATCTAAGTTCACCCCTCCACTTT.

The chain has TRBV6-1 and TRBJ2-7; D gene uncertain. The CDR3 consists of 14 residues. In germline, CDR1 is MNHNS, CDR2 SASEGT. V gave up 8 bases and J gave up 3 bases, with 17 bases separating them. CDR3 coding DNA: TGTGCCAGCGAAAGAGACCATGGGGACTACGAGCAGTACTTC. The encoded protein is CASERDHGDYEQYF.

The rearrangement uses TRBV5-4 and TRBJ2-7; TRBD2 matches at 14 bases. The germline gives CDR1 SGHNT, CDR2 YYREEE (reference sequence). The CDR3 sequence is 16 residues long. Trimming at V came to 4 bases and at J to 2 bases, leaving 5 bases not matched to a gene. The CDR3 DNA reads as TGTGCCAGCAGCGATCCGGGACTAGCGGGGGCCTACGAGCAGTACTTC. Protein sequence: CASSDPGLAGAYEQYF.

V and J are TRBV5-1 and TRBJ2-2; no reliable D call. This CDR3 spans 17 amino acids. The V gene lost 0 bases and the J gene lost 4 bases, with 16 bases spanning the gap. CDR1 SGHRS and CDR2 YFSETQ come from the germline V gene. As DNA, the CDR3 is TGCGCCAGCAGCTTGGGGGTAGCTGGTTTTGGCACCGGGGAGCTGTTTTTT. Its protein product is CASSLGVAGFGTGELFF.

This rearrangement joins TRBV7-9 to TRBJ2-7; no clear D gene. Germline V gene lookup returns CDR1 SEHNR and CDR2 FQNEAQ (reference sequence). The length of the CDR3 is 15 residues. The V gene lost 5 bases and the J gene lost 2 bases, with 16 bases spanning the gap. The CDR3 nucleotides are TGTGCCAGCAGCCCAAGGACGGAGCGCCCCTACGAGCAGTACTTC. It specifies CASSPRTERPYEQYF.

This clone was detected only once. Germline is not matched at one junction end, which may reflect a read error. The CDR3 region has the DNA TGTGCTAGCAGCTTCGGACAGGGCGACGAGCAGTACTTC. This codes for CASSFGQGDEQYF. This chain joins TRBV7-7 and TRBJ2-7; 8 bases fit TRBD1. Per germline, CDR1 SSHAT and CDR2 FNYEAQ (reference sequence). The CDR3 consists of 13 residues.

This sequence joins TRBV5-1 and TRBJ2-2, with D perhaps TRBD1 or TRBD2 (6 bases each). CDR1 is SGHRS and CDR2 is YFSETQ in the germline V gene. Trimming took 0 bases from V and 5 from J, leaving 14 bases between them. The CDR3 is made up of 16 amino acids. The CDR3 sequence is CASSLAGAYNTGELFF. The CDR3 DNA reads TGCGCCAGCAGCTTGGCGGGGGCCTATAATACCGGGGAGCTGTTTTTT.

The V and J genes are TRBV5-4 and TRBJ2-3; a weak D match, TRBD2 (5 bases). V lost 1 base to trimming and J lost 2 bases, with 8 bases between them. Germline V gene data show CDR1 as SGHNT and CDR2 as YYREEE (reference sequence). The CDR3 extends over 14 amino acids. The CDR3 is CASSLSGTTDTQYF. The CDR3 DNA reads TGTGCCAGCAGCTTGAGCGGCACCACAGATACGCAGTATTTT.

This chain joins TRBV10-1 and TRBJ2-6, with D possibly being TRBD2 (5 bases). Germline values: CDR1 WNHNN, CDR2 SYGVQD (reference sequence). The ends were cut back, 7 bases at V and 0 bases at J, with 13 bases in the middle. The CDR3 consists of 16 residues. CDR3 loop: CASIGSYDSGANVLTF. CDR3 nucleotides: TGCGCCAGCATAGGGAGTTACGACTCTGGGGCCAACGTCCTGACTTTC.

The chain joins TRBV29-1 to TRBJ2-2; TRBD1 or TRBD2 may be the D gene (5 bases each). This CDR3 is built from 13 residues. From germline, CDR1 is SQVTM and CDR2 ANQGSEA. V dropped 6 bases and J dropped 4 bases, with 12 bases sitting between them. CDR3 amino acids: CSVGTGSTGELFF. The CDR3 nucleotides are TGCAGCGTGGGGACGGGGAGCACCGGGGAGCTGTTTTTT.

This CDR3 is CASSVAYSSGYGYTF. The CDR3 DNA sequence: TGTGCCAGCAGCGTAGCTTACAGTTCGGGGTATGGCTACACCTTC. The chain has TRBV9 and TRBJ1-2, with D unclear. Germline V gene data show CDR1 as SGDLS and CDR2 as YYNGEE. V lost 0 bases to trimming and J lost 5 bases, with 14 bases between them. The CDR3 runs 15 residues.

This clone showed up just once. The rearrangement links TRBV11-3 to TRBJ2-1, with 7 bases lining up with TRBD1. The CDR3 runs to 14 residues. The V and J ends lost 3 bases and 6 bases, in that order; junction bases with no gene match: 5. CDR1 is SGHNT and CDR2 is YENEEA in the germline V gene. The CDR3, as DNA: TGTGCCAGCAGCTTTGCTGGGACAGTCAATGAGCAGTTCTTC. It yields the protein CASSFAGTVNEQFF.

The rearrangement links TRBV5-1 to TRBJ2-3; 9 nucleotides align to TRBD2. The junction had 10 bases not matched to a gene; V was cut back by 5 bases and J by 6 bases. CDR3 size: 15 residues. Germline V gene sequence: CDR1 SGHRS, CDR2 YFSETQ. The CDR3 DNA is TGCGCCAGCAGGCTTTCACTAGCGGGTACGGATACGCAGTATTTT. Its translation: CASRLSLAGTDTQYF.

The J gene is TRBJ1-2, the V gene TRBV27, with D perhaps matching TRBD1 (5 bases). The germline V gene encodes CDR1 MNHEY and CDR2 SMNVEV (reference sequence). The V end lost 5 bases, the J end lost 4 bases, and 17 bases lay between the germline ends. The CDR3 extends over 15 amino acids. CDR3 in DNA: TGTGCCAGCAGTAACACCGGGACGGAACTCTATGGCTACACCTTC. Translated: CASSNTGTELYGYTF.

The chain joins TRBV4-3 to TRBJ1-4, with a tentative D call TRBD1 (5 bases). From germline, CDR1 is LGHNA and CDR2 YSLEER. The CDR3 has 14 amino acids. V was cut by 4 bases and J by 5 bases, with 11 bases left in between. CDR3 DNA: TGCGCCAGCAGCCTCCGCAGGGTAAATGAAAAACTGTTTTTT. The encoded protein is CASSLRRVNEKLFF.

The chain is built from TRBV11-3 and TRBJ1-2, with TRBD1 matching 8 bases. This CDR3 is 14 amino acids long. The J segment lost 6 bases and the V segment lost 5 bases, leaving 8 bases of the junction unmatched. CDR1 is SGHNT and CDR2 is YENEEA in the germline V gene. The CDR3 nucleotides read TGTGCCAGCAGCCCGGGCAGGGGGCCCCATGGCTACACCTTC. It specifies CASSPGRGPHGYTF. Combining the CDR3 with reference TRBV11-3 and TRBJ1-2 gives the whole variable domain EAGVVQSPRYKIIEKKQPVAFWCNPISGHNTLYWYLQNLGQGPELLIRYENEEAVDDSQLPKDRFSAERLKGVDSTLKIQPAELGDSAVYLCASSPGRGPHGYTFGSGTRLTVV.

The CDR3, as DNA: TGTGCCAGCAGTTACGGCAGGGGAAGGTCCTACGAGCAGTACTTC. It codes for CASSYGRGRSYEQYF. The chain carries TRBV6-5 and TRBJ2-7, with D possibly being TRBD1 (6 bases). Trimming shortened V by 2 bases and J by 1 base, and 12 bases separated the two germline ends. The CDR3 consists of 15 residues. Germline V gives CDR1 MNHEY, CDR2 SVGAGI.

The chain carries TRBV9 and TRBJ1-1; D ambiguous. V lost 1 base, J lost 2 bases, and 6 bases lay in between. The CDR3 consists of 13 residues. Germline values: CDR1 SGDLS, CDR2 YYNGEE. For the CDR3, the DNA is TGTGCCAGCAGCGTACAGAGAAACACTGAAGCTTTCTTT. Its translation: CASSVQRNTEAFF.